This T cell receptor beta chain derives from a study of cytomegalovirus exposure and HLA in healthy donors. About the study: The roughly 670 first-cohort repertoires shared a platform with the roughly 110 validation repertoires, as reported in a later analysis. Points from the study as a whole: Specificity of a few CMV-associated chains for CMV antigens was verified in vitro.

V was cut by 10 bases and J by 4 bases, with 16 bases left in between. The CDR3 is 13 residues long. Germline CDR1 is KGHSH and CDR2 is LQKENI. Method: immunoSEQ multiplex PCR; TCRdb's copy keeps in-frame clones and lacks some. The table lists under 250,000 clones, around 87% of them singletons. Comment on this clone: Its target is unknown.

The validation cohort, a group of 120 subjects, included the donors and was separate from the roughly 700-subject first cohort. This receptor was obtained from a man younger than 30 in good health and CMV-seronegative. The rearrangement links TRBV18 to TRBJ2-5; perhaps TRBD2 as D (5 bases). The sample comprised PBMCs. In DNA, the CDR3 is TGTGCCACTTCAGCTAGCTCGGGAGAGACCCAGTACTTC. This encodes CATSASSGETQYF.